These T cell receptor beta chains were read from a single sample in a study of blood T cell repertoires in COVID-19. TCRdb's copy holds only in-frame clones and misses some; the assay was immunoSEQ multiplex PCR. The sample records approximately 100,000 clones, about four fifths being singletons. Sequenced: peripheral blood. The receptors stem from a human donor in a cohort sampled during active COVID-19. Both conserved end residues are part of each CDR3. D genes are given only for firm matches.

d_call j_call v_call cdr3_aa
. TRBJ2-7 TRBV5-1 CASSATGKGYEQYF
TRBD2 TRBJ2-1 TRBV10-3 CAIRRGEGNEQFF
. TRBJ2-2 TRBV5-1 CASSPRAGTNTGELFF
. TRBJ2-1 TRBV30 CAWARRNEQFF
TRBD1 TRBJ1-2 TRBV6-1 CASSELGTGGGYTF
. TRBJ1-4 TRBV5-1 CASSPTRSTNEKLFF
TRBD2 TRBJ2-7 TRBV10-1 CASSPAGAGVHEQYF
TRBD1 TRBJ1-5 TRBV2 CASSPDRGNQPQHF
TRBD1 TRBJ1-2 TRBV7-9 CASSLQDRANYGYTF
. TRBJ1-5 TRBV19 CASSWSRGSNQPQHF
. TRBJ1-6 TRBV3-1/TRBV3-2 CASSQGYRSSPLHF
TRBD1 TRBJ2-1 TRBV7-3 CASSPSRQGDNEQFF
. TRBJ2-3 TRBV3-1/TRBV3-2 CASGLGEGTTQYF
TRBD1 TRBJ2-7 TRBV15 CATSSGQVSYEQYF